Listed here are 29 T cell receptor beta chains from one sample, sequenced in a study of T cells after yellow fever vaccination. TCRdb re-analysed the 5' RACE reads in MiXCR, keeping a single row per CDR3 protein. The table shows some 160,000 distinct CDR3 sequences, with almost 7% occurring only once. The sample consisted of CD4+ T cells sorted from PBMCs, taken about 5 days after the first yellow fever vaccination. These receptors were taken from a man between 18 and 29 years old who received the YFV17D yellow fever vaccine.

This clonotype was observed at least ten times. V and J are TRBV5-1 and TRBJ2-5, with D perhaps given as TRBD1 or TRBD2 (6 bases each). Germline V gene lookup returns CDR1 SGHRS and CDR2 YFSETQ. Trimming left V 1 base short and J 3 bases short, with 10 bases between. The CDR3 is 14 amino acids. The CDR3 DNA follows: TGCGCCAGCAGCTTGATGGGGGGCGAAGAGACCCAGTACTTC. Protein sequence: CASSLMGGEETQYF.

The V call is TRBV5-4, the J call TRBJ2-7, with D unresolved. The germline gives CDR1 SGHNT, CDR2 YYREEE (reference sequence). This CDR3 has 14 residues. The CDR3 loop reads CASSTGRGGDGENV. CDR3 in DNA: TGTGCCAGCAGCACCGGCCGCGGTGGGGATGGGGAAAACGTC.

The rearrangement links TRBV7-2 to TRBJ1-3; D remains unclear. Germline-derived CDR1 and CDR2 are SGHTA and FQGNSA. This CDR3 has 14 amino acids. V was clipped by 8 bases and J by 0 bases, with 11 bases between them. The CDR3 loop is CASRVAASGNTIYF. For the CDR3, the DNA is TGTGCCAGCCGCGTGGCCGCCTCTGGAAACACCATATATTTT.

This clonotype came up many times. This rearrangement joins TRBV12-3 or TRBV12-4 to TRBJ2-1, with D perhaps TRBD1 or TRBD2 (5 bases each). The CDR3 is made up of 15 amino acids. V lost 8 bases and J lost 10, with 24 bases in between. CDR3 sequence: CASGIPGAFDAEQFF. The CDR3 nucleotides are TGTGCCAGCGGAATCCCCGGGGCCTTCGACGCGGAGCAGTTCTTC.

This clonotype showed up just a few times. The chain uses TRBV20-1 and TRBJ2-5, with unresolved D. This CDR3 region has 8 residues. Trimming shortened V by 3 bases and J by 14 bases, and 7 bases separated the two germline ends. Germline assignment: CDR1 DFQATT and CDR2 SNEGSKA (reference sequence). The CDR3 reads CSASSTYF. The DNA of the CDR3 is TGCAGTGCTAGTAGTACCTACTTC.

This clonotype was observed a few times. The J gene is TRBJ2-1, the V gene TRBV18, with 12 nucleotides matching TRBD2. The CDR3 is made up of 15 amino acids. Germline trimming cut 4 bases from V and 7 bases from J; bases unmatched to any gene: 5. Germline V gene lookup returns CDR1 KGHSH and CDR2 LQKENI. CDR3 residues: CASSLSSGGENEQFF. CDR3 nucleotide sequence: TGTGCCAGCTCACTATCTAGCGGGGGGGAAAATGAGCAGTTCTTC.

This clonotype occurred many times. The CDR3 DNA reads TGTGCCAGCAGCGTCATAGGAGGGGGGAACACCGGGGAGCTGTTTTTT. Translated: CASSVIGGGNTGELFF. The rearrangement uses TRBV7-3 and TRBJ2-2; either TRBD1 or TRBD2 may supply D (6 bases each). This CDR3 comprises 16 residues. In germline, CDR1 is SGHTA, CDR2 FQGTGA. V was pared by 5 bases and J by 1 base, with 14 bases between.

In this sample, this clonotype turned up many times. The chain links TRBV6-1 to TRBJ1-1; TRBD1 matches at 9 bases. Germline V gene data show CDR1 as MNHNS and CDR2 as SASEGT. The J segment lost 1 base and the V segment lost 6 bases, leaving 6 bases of the junction unmatched. The CDR3 runs to 15 residues. CDR3 DNA: TGTGCCAGCAGCTCCAGGGGACAGGGGAACACTGAAGCTTTCTTT. Residues: CASSSRGQGNTEAFF.

This clonotype was detected ten times or more. One end of the junction fails to match germline, which may point to a read error. The chain has TRBV3-1 and TRBJ2-5; D unclear. The CDR3 spans 15 residues. Germline CDR1 and CDR2: LGHDT and YNNKEL (reference sequence). The CDR3 protein is CASRHGSGSVTAQYF. In DNA, the CDR3 is TGTGCCAGCCGCCATGGGTCCGGATCTGTAACGGCCCAGTACTTC.

The sample holds many counts of this clonotype. This rearrangement joins TRBV6-1 to TRBJ2-7; possibly TRBD1 or TRBD2 for D (6 bases each). Trimming pared 6 bases from V and 4 bases from J, leaving 16 bases between. Germline V gives CDR1 MNHNS, CDR2 SASEGT. This CDR3 has 14 residues. CDR3 residues: CASRPGEGQYEQYF. DNA of the CDR3: TGTGCCAGCAGACCGGGAGAAGGACAGTACGAGCAGTACTTC.

This clonotype was detected only a few times. No conserved phenylalanine or tryptophan ends this CDR3, so it is likely a read error. Because the CDR3's place on the DNA is in doubt, the DNA is left out and the CDR3 is given as listed by TCRdb. The gene calls are TRBV6-1 and TRBJ2-1; the D segment call TRBD1 is taken from the table without a DNA check. Germline CDR1 is MNHNS and CDR2 is SASEGT. The length of the CDR3 is 15 amino acids, counting both ends. The CDR3 spells CASSEIGMGMGQAGI.

This clonotype was detected a few times. This rearrangement joins TRBV6-1 to TRBJ2-7, with 7 positions matching TRBD2. Losses at the gene ends were 9 bases for V and 6 bases for J; bases not matched to a gene: 11. The CDR3 spans 13 residues. Germline values: CDR1 MNHNS, CDR2 SASEGT. CDR3 sequence (DNA): TGTGCCAGTTTAAGCAGGGAGGGACGCGAGCAGTACTTC. Translated, it gives CASLSREGREQYF.

This clonotype was recorded many times. The V call is TRBV10-3, the J call TRBJ2-7; TRBD1 agrees at 10 bases. The germline V gene has CDR1 ENHRY and CDR2 SYGVKD. The trim removed 6 bases at V and 7 bases at J, leaving 12 bases unmatched. The CDR3 is made up of 15 amino acids. The CDR3 bases are TGTGCCATCAGCGAGGGCCGGGACAGGGGACGTGAGCAGTACTTC. Translation: CAISEGRDRGREQYF.

This clonotype was detected only a few times. V gene TRBV7-9 combines with J gene TRBJ1-1; perhaps TRBD1 as D (6 bases). The V gene lost 4 bases and the J gene lost 1 base, with 7 bases spanning the gap. The CDR3 sequence is 13 residues long. Looked up from germline, CDR1 is SEHNR and CDR2 is FQNEAQ (reference sequence). CDR3 loop: CASSWDKNTEAFF. The DNA of the CDR3 is TGTGCCAGCAGCTGGGACAAGAACACTGAAGCTTTCTTT.

This clonotype came up many times. The chain carries TRBV20-1 and TRBJ1-1; TRBD1 matches 7 bases. With V trimmed by 4 bases and J by 0 bases, 11 bases remained unmatched. The CDR3 spans 16 residues. The germline gives CDR1 DFQATT, CDR2 SNEGSKA (reference sequence). CDR3 sequence reads: CSAKGARLIMNTEAFF. In DNA, the CDR3 is TGCAGTGCTAAGGGGGCTAGGCTAATAATGAACACTGAAGCTTTCTTT.

The sample holds many counts of this clonotype. This chain uses TRBV12-3 or TRBV12-4 with TRBJ2-7; D may be TRBD1 (6 bases). The V gene lost 6 bases and the J gene lost 0 bases, with 12 bases spanning the gap. The CDR3 length is 14 residues. The CDR3 is CASRATGRSYEQYF. The CDR3 DNA reads TGTGCCAGCAGAGCGACAGGTCGCTCCTACGAGCAGTACTTC.

This clonotype was detected ten times or more. The chain carries TRBV6-5 and TRBJ1-6; TRBD1 aligns across 8 bases. After removal of 4 bases from V and 6 bases from J, the junction contained 2 bases not matched to a gene. This CDR3 region has 14 residues. CDR1 MNHEY and CDR2 SVGAGI come from the germline V gene. In DNA form, the CDR3 reads TGTGCCAGCAGTTGGACAGGGTCTAATTCACCCCTCCACTTT. It is translated as CASSWTGSNSPLHF.

This chain connects TRBV5-1 to TRBJ2-1; TRBD2 might be the D (6 bases). V lost 3 bases and J lost 0, with 10 bases in between. The CDR3 extends over 15 amino acids. In germline, CDR1 is SGHRS, CDR2 YFSETQ. CDR3 amino acids: CASSSGLFSYNEQFF. The CDR3 nucleotides read TGCGCCAGCAGCTCGGGACTTTTCTCCTACAATGAGCAGTTCTTC. Together with reference TRBV5-1 and TRBJ2-1, the CDR3 gives the full variable domain: KAGVTQTPRYLIKTRGQQVTLSCSPISGHRSVSWYQQTPGQGLQFLFEYFSETQRNKGNFPGRFSGRQFSNSRSEMNVSTLELGDSALYLCASSSGLFSYNEQFFGPGTRLTVL.

This clonotype was detected a few times. V and J are TRBV7-6 and TRBJ2-2; tentative D call: TRBD1 (6 bases). Per the germline V gene, CDR1 is SGHVS and CDR2 is FNYEAQ. V gave up 5 bases and J gave up 8 bases, with 15 bases separating them. The CDR3 contains 14 residues. The CDR3 DNA sequence: TGTGCCAGCAGCCCGTACAACAGGGAGGGGGAGCTGTTTTTT. Protein: CASSPYNREGELFF. The full variable domain, in which reference TRBV7-6 and TRBJ2-2 provide the parts outside the CDR3, is GAGVSQSPRYKVTKRGQDVALRCDPISGHVSLYWYRQALGQGPEFLTYFNYEAQQDKSGLPNDRFSAERPEGSISTLTIQRTEQRDSAMYRCASSPYNREGELFFGEGSRLTVL.

The sample holds a few counts of this clonotype. CDR3 nucleotides: TGCGCCAGCAGCCAAGAATCCAGCGGGATTTCCAATGAGCAGTTCTTC. This encodes CASSQESSGISNEQFF. The chain joins TRBV4-3 to TRBJ2-1; 7 positions match TRBD2. From germline, CDR1 is LGHNA and CDR2 YSLEER. This CDR3 is 16 amino acids long. V gave up 0 bases and J gave up 6 bases; unmatched junction bases: 8.

The rearrangement uses TRBV6-2 or TRBV6-3 and TRBJ2-5; TRBD2 aligns across 11 bases. CDR3 length equals 16 residues. V gave up 5 bases and J gave up 2 bases; unmatched junction bases: 7. The germline V gene has CDR1 MNHEY and CDR2 SVGEGT. CDR3 nucleotides: TGTGCCAGCAGTCCCCTAGCGGGGGGAGAGCAAGAGACCCAGTACTTC. As protein: CASSPLAGGEQETQYF.

This clonotype has a count of ten or more. The V call is TRBV25-1, the J call TRBJ2-3, with TRBD2 identical over 11 bases. The V segment lost 3 bases and the J segment 6 bases; nucleotides outside the gene matches: 11. The CDR3 runs to 17 residues. Germline lookup yields CDR1 MGHDK and CDR2 SYGVNS. As DNA, the CDR3 is TGTGCCAGCAGTGAGGAGGGGACTAGCGGAGGTGGGGATACGCAGTATTTT. This translates into CASSEEGTSGGGDTQYF.

At least ten counts were recorded for this clonotype. The chain joins TRBV28 to TRBJ2-5; D unclear. Trimming shortened V by 5 bases and J by 1 base, and 11 bases separated the two germline ends. From germline, CDR1 is MDHEN and CDR2 SYDVKM. This CDR3 spans 14 amino acids. CDR3 nucleotide sequence: TGTGCCAGCAGTGCCGGGCAGACCCAAGAGACCCAGTACTTC. Translating gives CASSAGQTQETQYF.

This clonotype was seen ten or more times. The chain combines TRBV5-1 with TRBJ2-7; D call uncertain. The length of the CDR3 is 13 residues. The V gene's germline CDR1 is SGHRS and CDR2 YFSETQ. Trimming pared 0 bases from V and 3 bases from J, leaving 7 bases between. The CDR3 nucleotides are TGCGCCAGCAGCTTGGCGGCAGGCTACGAGCAGTACGTC. Translated: CASSLAAGYEQYV.

The CDR3 here is CAISESVGQGAPYEQYF. CDR3 DNA: TGTGCCATCAGTGAGTCTGTTGGGCAGGGGGCACCCTACGAGCAGTACTTC. This chain joins TRBV10-3 and TRBJ2-7; the match to TRBD1 covers 8 bases. The CDR3 totals 17 residues. Germline V CDR1 and CDR2: ENHRY, SYGVKD. Trimming cost V 0 bases and J 2 bases; bases outside gene matches: 9.

This clonotype was detected ten times or more. The J gene is TRBJ1-2, the V gene TRBV7-9; D remains unclear. V lost 3 bases and J 6 bases, leaving 8 bases between the germline ends. Germline V gene sequence: CDR1 SEHNR, CDR2 FQNEAQ (reference sequence). This CDR3 is 12 amino acids long. The CDR3 sequence is CASSLRRDGYTF. CDR3 sequence (DNA): TGTGCCAGCAGCTTGAGACGGGATGGCTACACCTTC. The full variable domain, completed using reference TRBV7-9 and TRBJ1-2, is DTGVSQNPRHKITKRGQNVTFRCDPISEHNRLYWYRQTLGQGPEFLTYFQNEAQLEKSRLLSDRFSAERPKGSFSTLEIQRTEQGDSAMYLCASSLRRDGYTFGSGTRLTVV.

The table lists this clonotype with many counts. The J gene is TRBJ1-2, the V gene TRBV7-2, with D unclear. The CDR3 is 14 residues long. With 5 bases removed from V and 4 bases from J, the gap between germline ends came to 14 bases. The germline V gene encodes CDR1 SGHTA and CDR2 FQGNSA. As DNA, the CDR3 is TGTGCCAGCAGCCCAACGTGGCCCTCCTATGGCTACACCTTC. Translating it yields CASSPTWPSYGYTF.

This clonotype was picked up many times. J is TRBJ2-3 and V is TRBV29-1, with D maybe TRBD2 (7 bases). The germline CDR1 and CDR2 sequences are SQVTM and ANQGSEA. This CDR3 is built from 15 residues. V was cut by 3 bases and J by 3 bases, with 16 bases left in between. CDR3 DNA: TGCAGCGTTGACAGGCCGGGGGGCCTGACAGATACGCAGTATTTT. Amino acids: CSVDRPGGLTDTQYF.

The rearrangement uses TRBV5-1 and TRBJ2-2, with no clear D. The germline V gene has CDR1 SGHRS and CDR2 YFSETQ. The CDR3 is 18 residues long. V was trimmed by 4 bases and J by 0 bases, leaving 19 bases between them. Written as DNA, the CDR3 is TGCGCCAGCAGCAATGGCGGACGGCTTACCGCGAACACCGGGGAGCTGTTTTTT. This sequence encodes CASSNGGRLTANTGELFF.